These T cell receptor beta chains were read from a single sample in a study of blood T cell repertoires in COVID-19. The repertoire was sequenced with immunoSEQ multiplex PCR; TCRdb's copy has only in-frame clones and lacks some. The table includes 170,000 or so clones, around 85% detected once. The specimen was peripheral blood. The receptor source for this set is a man aged 45-65 years with active or convalescent COVID-19. The CDR3 runs from the conserved cysteine through the conserved F or W. Fields, in order: J gene, V gene, D gene, CDR3 protein. The D gene is left open where the match is weak.

J: TRBJ1-1
V: TRBV7-3
D: -
CDR3: CASSFGENTEAFF

J: TRBJ2-7
V: TRBV5-6
D: -
CDR3: CASTQGRGEQYF

J: TRBJ1-1
V: TRBV5-4
D: TRBD1
CDR3: CASSTGQGGTEAFF

J: TRBJ2-7
V: TRBV29-1
D: -
CDR3: CSVVGHQLSYEQYF

J: TRBJ2-1
V: TRBV2
D: -
CDR3: CAIPRDSKNNEQFF

J: TRBJ1-5
V: TRBV2
D: -
CDR3: CASSGSGGYSNQPQHF

J: TRBJ2-7
V: TRBV9
D: -
CDR3: CASSERTVPLGEQYF

J: TRBJ2-7
V: TRBV18
D: -
CDR3: CASSPPGNSYEQYF

J: TRBJ1-1
V: TRBV27
D: -
CDR3: CASSLFRNTEAFF

J: TRBJ2-7
V: TRBV7-4
D: -
CDR3: CASSHRTAEQYF

J: TRBJ2-7
V: TRBV19
D: -
CDR3: CASSMGGYEQYF

J: TRBJ1-1
V: TRBV6-5
D: -
CDR3: CASSWQGNTEAFF

J: TRBJ1-6
V: TRBV28
D: -
CDR3: CASTPTELYSPLHF

J: TRBJ1-6
V: TRBV30
D: -
CDR3: CAWRLQGLGNSPLHF

J: TRBJ2-2
V: TRBV19
D: TRBD2
CDR3: CASSAGLAGVGTGELFF

J: TRBJ1-2
V: TRBV4-3
D: -
CDR3: CASSRWAGISYGYTF

J: TRBJ2-3
V: TRBV3-1/TRBV3-2
D: TRBD2
CDR3: CASSQDGLAGELTSTDTQYF

J: TRBJ1-1
V: TRBV5-6
D: -
CDR3: CASSFRGPPEAFF

J: TRBJ1-2
V: TRBV7-5
D: -
CDR3: CVRSLNGDSTYGYTF

J: TRBJ2-2
V: TRBV5-5
D: TRBD1
CDR3: CASSLAGQGTGELFF

J: TRBJ2-3
V: TRBV4-2
D: TRBD1
CDR3: CASSPTGTASTDTQYF

J: TRBJ1-2
V: TRBV4-2
D: -
CDR3: CASSQDLAGWYGYTF

J: TRBJ1-5
V: TRBV3-1/TRBV3-2
D: -
CDR3: CASSQGEGGLGQPQHF

J: TRBJ1-4
V: TRBV2
D: TRBD1
CDR3: CASKGTGFEKLFF

J: TRBJ2-7
V: TRBV3-1/TRBV3-2
D: -
CDR3: CASSNTYEQYF

J: TRBJ1-4
V: TRBV28
D: -
CDR3: CASSTRDGGNEKLFF

J: TRBJ1-2
V: TRBV6-1
D: TRBD1
CDR3: CASSERTGGDGYTF

J: TRBJ1-5
V: TRBV15
D: TRBD1
CDR3: CATSRGQGANQPQHF

J: TRBJ2-2
V: TRBV5-1
D: -
CDR3: CASSPGQTGELFF

J: TRBJ1-5
V: TRBV2
D: -
CDR3: CASTPDTDQPQHF

J: TRBJ1-1
V: TRBV6-5
D: -
CDR3: CASSHGGSGFF

J: TRBJ2-2
V: TRBV3-1/TRBV3-2
D: -
CDR3: CASSQHPRTGELFF

J: TRBJ1-2
V: TRBV2
D: -
CDR3: CASSFNNYGYTF

J: TRBJ1-2
V: TRBV10-1
D: -
CDR3: CASSESRHDGYTF

J: TRBJ1-2
V: TRBV11-2
D: -
CDR3: CASSLDLEGVRYGYTF

J: TRBJ1-2
V: TRBV30
D: -
CDR3: CAWSEHLIGDTRSNYGYTF

J: TRBJ2-3
V: TRBV5-1
D: TRBD2
CDR3: CASSYRASGRLGTDTQYF